What follows are 30 T cell receptor beta chains derived from one specimen sequenced in a study of T cell responses to AZD1222 COVID-19 vaccine. Profiling relied on immunoSEQ multiplex PCR, and the TCRdb table lists in-frame clones only, not all of them. The table lists about 160,000 clones, around 95% of them singletons, with 1.3% in the top ten. Source: peripheral blood, taken on day 0 of AZD1222 vaccination. The receptors here all came from an adult in good health.

The V gene is TRBV27, the J gene TRBJ1-2; 7 bases match TRBD1. Losses at the gene ends were 5 bases for V and 3 bases for J; bases not matched to a gene: 3. Germline V gene sequence: CDR1 MNHEY, CDR2 SMNVEV (reference sequence). This CDR3 comprises 13 residues. CDR3 region: CASSNRGDYGYTF. CDR3 coding DNA: TGTGCCAGCAGTAACAGGGGTGACTATGGCTACACCTTC.

The rearrangement links TRBV9 to TRBJ2-3; D is uncertain. The V gene lost 5 bases and the J gene lost 2 bases, with 6 bases spanning the gap. Germline V lookup: CDR1 SGDLS, CDR2 YYNGEE. The CDR3 has 12 amino acids. Here the CDR3 DNA reads TGTGCCAGCAGTCCAACCACAGATACGCAGTATTTT. Residues: CASSPTTDTQYF.

This clone was seen just once. The gene calls are TRBV28 and TRBJ2-3; 10 bases match TRBD1. CDR1 is MDHEN, CDR2 SYDVKM, per germline. The CDR3 runs 15 residues. J gave up 0 bases and V 7 bases, and 4 bases lay outside the gene matches. CDR3 sequence (DNA): TGTGCCAGCACGGACAGGGGGAAAAGCACAGATACGCAGTATTTT. It is translated as CASTDRGKSTDTQYF.

The chain joins TRBV30 to TRBJ2-5, with 7 bases identical to TRBD1. This CDR3 region has 15 residues. Germline V gene sequence: CDR1 GTSNPN, CDR2 SVGIG (reference sequence). The V segment lost 2 bases and the J segment 5 bases; nucleotides outside the gene matches: 11. The CDR3 reads CAWSLTGIMGETQYF. In DNA, the CDR3 is TGTGCCTGGAGTCTGACAGGGATAATGGGGGAGACCCAGTACTTC.

V gene TRBV5-1 combines with J gene TRBJ2-3; D call uncertain. V was shortened by 4 bases and J by 1 base, with 10 bases between the two germline ends. Germline CDR1 is SGHRS and CDR2 is YFSETQ. The CDR3 contains 14 residues. CDR3 in DNA: TGCGCCAGCAGCCCGGGTTGGGGCACAGATACGCAGTATTTT. Amino acid sequence: CASSPGWGTDTQYF.

The V call is TRBV4-1, the J call TRBJ1-6; D possibly corresponds to TRBD1 (6 bases). Germline V gives CDR1 MGHRA, CDR2 YSYEKL. CDR3 length: 14 residues. V was trimmed by 0 bases and J by 9 bases, leaving 9 bases between them. CDR3 residues: CASSQEQGLSPLHF. DNA of the CDR3: TGCGCCAGCAGCCAAGAGCAGGGGCTTTCACCCCTCCACTTT.

This clone occurred once. The CDR3 DNA reads TGTGCCAGCTCACCAAGCGGTTACAGGGGGAACAGCTACGAGCAGTACGTC. It codes for CASSPSGYRGNSYEQYV. The chain carries TRBV18 and TRBJ2-7; 8 bases align to TRBD1. This CDR3 comprises 17 residues. CDR1 and CDR2 (germline): KGHSH, LQKENI. The V gene end was trimmed by 2 bases and the J gene end by 3 bases; junction bases not matched to a gene: 12.

This clone was recorded once. The chain uses TRBV25-1 and TRBJ1-1; 7 nucleotides line up with TRBD1. The CDR3 spans 16 residues. Germline loops: CDR1 MGHDK, CDR2 SYGVNS. The trim removed 2 bases at V and 4 bases at J, leaving 10 bases unmatched. DNA of the CDR3: TGTGCCAGCAGTGAACAGGGGGTCCCCGCGGCCACTGAAGCTTTCTTT. The encoded protein is CASSEQGVPAATEAFF.

This chain links TRBV6-1 with TRBJ2-2, with D uncertain. The V end was cut by 1 base, the J end by 3 bases, with 6 bases between. The CDR3 extends over 14 amino acids. Germline V gives CDR1 MNHNS, CDR2 SASEGT. The CDR3 DNA sequence: TGTGCCAGCAGTGAAGTCACGGACACCGGGGAGCTGTTTTTT. This sequence encodes CASSEVTDTGELFF.

This chain uses TRBV19 with TRBJ2-2; TRBD2 agrees at 9 bases. The CDR3 runs 17 residues. V dropped 9 bases and J dropped 6; count of bases not matched to a gene: 17. Germline V gene lookup returns CDR1 LNHDA and CDR2 SQIVND (reference sequence). The CDR3 region is CASRGLVAGGFAGELFF. As DNA, the CDR3 is TGTGCCAGCAGAGGTCTAGTGGCGGGAGGGTTTGCCGGGGAGCTGTTTTTT.

The chain recombines TRBV14 with TRBJ2-1; possibly TRBD1 or TRBD2 for D (5 bases each). V lost 2 bases and J 0 bases, leaving 17 bases between the germline ends. Per the germline V gene, CDR1 is SGHDN and CDR2 is FVKESK. The CDR3 is made up of 18 amino acids. CDR3 amino acids: CASSQRSIRGSSYNEQFF. The CDR3 DNA reads TGTGCCAGCAGCCAAAGGTCTATTCGGGGCAGCTCCTACAATGAGCAGTTCTTC.

The chain couples TRBV19 to TRBJ1-1; 8 bases match TRBD1. With V trimmed by 1 base and J by 2 bases, 3 bases remained unmatched. The CDR3 is 15 amino acids. CDR1 is LNHDA and CDR2 is SQIVND in the germline V gene (reference sequence). CDR3 coding DNA: TGTGCCAGTAGTATAGCCCCAGGGGGCAACACTGAAGCTTTCTTT. This sequence encodes CASSIAPGGNTEAFF.

The chain links TRBV29-1 to TRBJ2-5, with TRBD1 identical over 11 bases. The length of the CDR3 is 14 residues. V lost 2 bases, J lost 7 bases, and 6 bases stayed unmatched. Looked up from germline, CDR1 is SQVTM and CDR2 is ANQGSEA. CDR3 amino acids: CSVEPDRGRGTQYF. The CDR3 bases are TGCAGCGTTGAACCGGACAGGGGGCGTGGGACCCAGTACTTC.

The rearrangement links TRBV7-2 to TRBJ2-5, with 13 positions matching TRBD2. The junction had 8 bases not matched to a gene; V was cut back by 0 bases and J by 13 bases. In germline, CDR1 is SGHTA, CDR2 FQGNSA. The CDR3 length is 15 residues. The CDR3 nucleotides are TGTGCCAGCAGCTTAGCTGGGCGGACTAGCGGGAGTCTGTACTTC. This translates into CASSLAGRTSGSLYF.

The chain recombines TRBV18 with TRBJ1-1, with D possibly being TRBD1 (6 bases). Germline V lookup: CDR1 KGHSH, CDR2 LQKENI. The CDR3 has 13 amino acids. V dropped 6 bases and J dropped 2 bases, with 10 bases sitting between them. For the CDR3, the DNA is TGTGCCAGCTCCCGGGACATCAACACTGAAGCTTTCTTT. Translated: CASSRDINTEAFF.

The chain couples TRBV5-1 to TRBJ1-1; 7 positions agree with TRBD1. CDR1 and CDR2 (germline): SGHRS, YFSETQ. The junction had 14 bases not matched to a gene; V was cut back by 2 bases and J by 7 bases. CDR3 length: 16 residues. In DNA form, the CDR3 reads TGCGCCAGCAGCTTTATCGGACTAGACAGGGATAATGAAGCTTTCTTT. It encodes CASSFIGLDRDNEAFF.

This chain joins TRBV7-9 and TRBJ1-1; 9 bases fit TRBD1. CDR1 is SEHNR and CDR2 is FQNEAQ in the germline V gene (reference sequence). The length of the CDR3 is 13 residues. The trim removed 3 bases at V and 4 bases at J, leaving 0 bases unmatched. The CDR3 loop is CASSLTGGTEAFF. Here the CDR3 DNA reads TGTGCCAGCAGCTTGACAGGGGGCACTGAAGCTTTCTTT.

V usage is TRBV5-1 and J usage is TRBJ2-2; D ambiguous. This CDR3 region has 15 residues. Trimming left V 0 bases short and J 6 bases short, with 12 bases between. Germline values: CDR1 SGHRS, CDR2 YFSETQ. The CDR3 sequence: CASSLAVGSAGELFF. In DNA, the CDR3 is TGCGCCAGCAGCTTGGCTGTGGGATCTGCCGGGGAGCTGTTTTTT.

The chain carries TRBV12-3 or TRBV12-4 and TRBJ2-3; D call uncertain. This CDR3 spans 13 amino acids. V shed 3 bases and J shed 5 bases, with 9 bases lying between them. Written as DNA, the CDR3 is TGTGCCAGCAGTTTTCTACCACGAGATACGCAGTATTTT. This codes for CASSFLPRDTQYF.

The chain carries TRBV6-4 and TRBJ1-2; D gene uncertain. The V gene lost 0 bases and the J gene lost 8 bases, with 7 bases spanning the gap. Germline CDR1 MRHNA, CDR2 SNTAGT. CDR3 length: 12 amino acids. DNA for the CDR3: TGTGCCAGCAGTGACTCCGGGAACGGCTACACCTTC. Its translation: CASSDSGNGYTF.

V usage is TRBV2 and J usage is TRBJ1-1; no clear D gene. The V and J ends lost 6 bases and 4 bases respectively, with 6 bases between them. Germline assignment: CDR1 SNHLY and CDR2 FYNNEI. The CDR3 has 11 amino acids. In DNA, the CDR3 is TGTGCCAGCAGGACTTCCACTGAAGCTTTCTTT. Translation: CASRTSTEAFF.

This chain links TRBV6-6 with TRBJ2-1, with D possibly being TRBD2 (6 bases). Germline CDR1 MNHNY, CDR2 SVGAGI (reference sequence). V was clipped by 6 bases and J by 9 bases, with 12 bases between them. There are 12 residues in the CDR3. The CDR3: CASRRVEGEQFF. The DNA of the CDR3 is TGTGCCAGCAGGAGGGTGGAGGGTGAGCAGTTCTTC.

This rearrangement joins TRBV11-3 to TRBJ1-5; TRBD1 agrees at 7 bases. Germline trimming cut 7 bases from V and 11 bases from J; bases unmatched to any gene: 14. Germline V gene data show CDR1 as SGHNT and CDR2 as YENEEA. CDR3 length: 14 amino acids. The CDR3 sequence is CASTRQGTLSAQHF. CDR3 nucleotide sequence: TGTGCCAGCACCAGACAGGGCACACTATCGGCCCAGCATTTT.

This chain uses TRBV3-1 (or the pseudogene TRBV3-2) with TRBJ2-5; D is uncertain. V was pared by 0 bases and J by 5 bases, with 25 bases between. The CDR3 contains 19 residues. The germline gives CDR1 LGHDT, CDR2 YNNKEL (reference sequence). The CDR3 DNA sequence: TGTGCCAGCAGCCAAGATTGGCTTACGGTTCTAGTCAAATCCGAGACCCAGTACTTC. Translating gives CASSQDWLTVLVKSETQYF.

V is TRBV2 and J is TRBJ1-5, with D unclear. Germline CDR1 and CDR2: SNHLY and FYNNEI. This CDR3 spans 13 amino acids. V was pared by 4 bases and J by 3 bases, with 7 bases between. CDR3 amino acids: CASSGVNNQPQHF. Here the CDR3 DNA reads TGTGCCAGCAGTGGTGTGAACAATCAGCCCCAGCATTTT. Using reference TRBV2 and TRBJ1-5 for the parts outside the CDR3, the full variable domain is EPEVTQTPSHQVTQMGQEVILRCVPISNHLYFYWYRQILGQKVEFLVSFYNNEISEKSEIFDDQFSVERPDGSNFTLKIRSTKLEDSAMYFCASSGVNNQPQHFGDGTRLSIL.

J is TRBJ2-5 and V is TRBV3-1 (or the pseudogene TRBV3-2); 8 bases map to TRBD1. V lost 4 bases to trimming and J lost 0 bases; unmatched junction nucleotides: 4. Looked up from germline, CDR1 is LGHDT and CDR2 is YNNKEL (reference sequence). CDR3 length: 15 amino acids. In nucleotides, the CDR3 is TGTGCCAGCAGCCGCGGGACAGGCAACCAAGAGACCCAGTACTTC. Its translation: CASSRGTGNQETQYF.

The rearrangement links TRBV2 to TRBJ1-4; D is perhaps TRBD1 (5 bases). Germline CDR1 is SNHLY and CDR2 is FYNNEI. This CDR3 spans 14 amino acids. V gave up 11 bases and J gave up 4 bases, with 17 bases separating them. CDR3 in amino acids: CASVIGTYNEKLFF. CDR3 nucleotide sequence: TGTGCCTCAGTGATCGGGACTTATAATGAAAAACTGTTTTTT.

This sequence joins TRBV11-3 and TRBJ1-2; 7 nucleotides match TRBD1. The ends lost 0 bases at V and 5 bases at J; junction bases unmatched: 3. Germline V CDR1 and CDR2: SGHNT, YENEEA. This CDR3 is 14 amino acids long. CDR3 region: CASSLDWTGYGYTF. The CDR3 DNA reads TGTGCCAGCAGCTTAGATTGGACAGGATATGGCTACACCTTC.

The V call is TRBV5-1, the J call TRBJ1-5, with D hard to call. Germline V gene sequence: CDR1 SGHRS, CDR2 YFSETQ. The V and J ends lost 7 bases and 2 bases respectively, with 16 bases between them. This CDR3 is built from 15 residues. The CDR3 nucleotides read TGCGCCAGCTCCCACCGGAAGGAGGGCAATCAGCCCCAGCATTTT. Its protein is CASSHRKEGNQPQHF. The whole variable domain, filled in from reference TRBV5-1 and TRBJ1-5, reads KAGVTQTPRYLIKTRGQQVTLSCSPISGHRSVSWYQQTPGQGLQFLFEYFSETQRNKGNFPGRFSGRQFSNSRSEMNVSTLELGDSALYLCASSHRKEGNQPQHFGDGTRLSIL.

J is TRBJ2-7 and V is TRBV2, with D possibly TRBD2 on 5 matching bases. The germline CDR1 and CDR2 sequences are SNHLY and FYNNEI. The CDR3 totals 15 residues. Trimming pared 6 bases from V and 7 bases from J, leaving 22 bases between. The CDR3 region is CASRKAGPNRGEQYV. For the CDR3, the DNA is TGTGCCAGCAGAAAAGCCGGCCCCAACCGGGGTGAGCAGTACGTC.